This TCR beta chain originates from a study of shared clonotypes between healthy human individuals. Overall study: Aged 18 to 49, the donors were two women and a few men.

Measured with immunoSEQ multiplex PCR; TCRdb has only the in-frame clones, and not every one. The table shows 550,000 to 850,000 clones, with roughly 72% occurring only once. Trimming took off 4 bases at V and 7 bases at J, with 8 bases between the two ends. Germline values: CDR1 SGHAT, CDR2 FQNNGV. This CDR3 spans 11 amino acids. It was into CD45RA+ naive and CD45RA-negative memory subsets that the CD4+ cells were split. Material: memory CD4+ T cells sorted from blood. As to subset: CD45RA-negative fraction. V is TRBV11-2 and J is TRBJ2-7; unclear D gene. The sequence derives from a woman aged 25 to 39 in good health. The CDR3 spells CASSSQLEQYF. CDR3 DNA sequence: TGTGCCAGCAGCTCACAGTTAGAGCAGTACTTC.